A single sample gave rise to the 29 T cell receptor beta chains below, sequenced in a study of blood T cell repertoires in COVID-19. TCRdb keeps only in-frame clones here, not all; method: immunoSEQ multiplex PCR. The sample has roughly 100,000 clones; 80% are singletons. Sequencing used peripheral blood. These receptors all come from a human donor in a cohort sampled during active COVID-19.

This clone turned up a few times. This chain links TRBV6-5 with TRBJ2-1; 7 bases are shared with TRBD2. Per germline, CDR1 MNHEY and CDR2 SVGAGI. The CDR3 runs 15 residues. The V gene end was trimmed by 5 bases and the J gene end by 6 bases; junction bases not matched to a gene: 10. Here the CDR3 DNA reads TGTGCCAGCAGTAGCCGGACTAGTTTTTTCAATGAGCAGTTCTTC. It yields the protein CASSSRTSFFNEQFF.

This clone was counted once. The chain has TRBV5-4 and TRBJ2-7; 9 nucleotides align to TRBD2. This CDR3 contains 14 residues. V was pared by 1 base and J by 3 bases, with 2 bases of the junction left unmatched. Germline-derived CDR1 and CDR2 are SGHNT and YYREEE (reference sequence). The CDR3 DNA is TGTGCCAGCAGCTTGTCTAGCGGGAACTACGAGCAGTACTTC. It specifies CASSLSSGNYEQYF.

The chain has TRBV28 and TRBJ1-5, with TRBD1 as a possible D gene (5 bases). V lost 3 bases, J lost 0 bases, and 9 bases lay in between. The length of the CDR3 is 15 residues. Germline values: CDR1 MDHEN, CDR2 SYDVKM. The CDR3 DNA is TGTGCCAGCAGTTTCAGGGCAAATAGCAATCAGCCCCAGCATTTT. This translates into CASSFRANSNQPQHF.

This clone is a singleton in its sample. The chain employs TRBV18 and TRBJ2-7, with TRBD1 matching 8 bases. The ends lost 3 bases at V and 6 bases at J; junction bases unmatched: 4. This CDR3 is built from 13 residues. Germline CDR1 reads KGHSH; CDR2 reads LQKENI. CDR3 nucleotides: TGTGCCAGCTCACCCTGGACAGGGAGCGAGCAGTACTTC. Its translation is CASSPWTGSEQYF.

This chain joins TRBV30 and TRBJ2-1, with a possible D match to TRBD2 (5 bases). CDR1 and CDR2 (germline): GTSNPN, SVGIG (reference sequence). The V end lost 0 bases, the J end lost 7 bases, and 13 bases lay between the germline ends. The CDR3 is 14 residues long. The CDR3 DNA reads TGTGCCTGGAGTGTAGTGACCCCGGGGAATGAGCAGTTCTTC. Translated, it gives CAWSVVTPGNEQFF. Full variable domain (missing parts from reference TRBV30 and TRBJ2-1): SQTIHQWPATLVQPVGSPLSLECTVEGTSNPNLYWYRQAAGRGLQLLFYSVGIGQISSEVPQNLSASRPQDRQFILSSKKLLLSDSGFYLCAWSVVTPGNEQFFGPGTRLTVL.

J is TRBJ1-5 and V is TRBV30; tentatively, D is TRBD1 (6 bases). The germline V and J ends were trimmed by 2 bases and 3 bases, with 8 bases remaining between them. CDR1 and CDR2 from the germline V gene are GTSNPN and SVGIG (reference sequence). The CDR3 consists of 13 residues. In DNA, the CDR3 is TGTGCCTGGAGTCACAGGGACAATCAGCCCCAGCATTTT. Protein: CAWSHRDNQPQHF.

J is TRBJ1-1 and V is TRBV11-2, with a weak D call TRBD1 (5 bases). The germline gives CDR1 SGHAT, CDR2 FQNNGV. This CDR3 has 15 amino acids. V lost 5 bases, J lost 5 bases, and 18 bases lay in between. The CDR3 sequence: CASSVAQGSWTEAFF. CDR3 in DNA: TGTGCCAGCAGCGTCGCCCAGGGTTCATGGACTGAAGCTTTCTTT. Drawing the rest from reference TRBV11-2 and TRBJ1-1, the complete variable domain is EAGVAQSPRYKIIEKRQSVAFWCNPISGHATLYWYQQILGQGPKLLIQFQNNGVVDDSQLPKDRFSAERLKGVDSTLKIQPAKLEDSAVYLCASSVAQGSWTEAFFGQGTRLTVV.

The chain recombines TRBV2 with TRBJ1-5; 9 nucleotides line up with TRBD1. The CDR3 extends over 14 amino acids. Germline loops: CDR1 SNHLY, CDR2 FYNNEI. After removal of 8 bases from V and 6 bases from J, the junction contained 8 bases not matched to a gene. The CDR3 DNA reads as TGTGCCAGCGTCGCCGGGACAGGGAGTCAGCCCCAGCATTTT. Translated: CASVAGTGSQPQHF.

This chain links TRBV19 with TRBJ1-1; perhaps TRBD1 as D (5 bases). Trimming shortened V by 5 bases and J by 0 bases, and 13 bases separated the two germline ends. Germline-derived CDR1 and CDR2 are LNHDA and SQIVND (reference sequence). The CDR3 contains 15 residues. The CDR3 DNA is TGTGCCAGTAGTCGTCAACCGGGGGTGAACACTGAAGCTTTCTTT. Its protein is CASSRQPGVNTEAFF.

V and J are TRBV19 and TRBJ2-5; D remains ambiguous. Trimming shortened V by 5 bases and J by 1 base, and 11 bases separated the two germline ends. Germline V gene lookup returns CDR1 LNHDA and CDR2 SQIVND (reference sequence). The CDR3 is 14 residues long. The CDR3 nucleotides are TGTGCCAGTAGTGTCTCCTCTGTCCAAGAGACCCAGTACTTC. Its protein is CASSVSSVQETQYF.

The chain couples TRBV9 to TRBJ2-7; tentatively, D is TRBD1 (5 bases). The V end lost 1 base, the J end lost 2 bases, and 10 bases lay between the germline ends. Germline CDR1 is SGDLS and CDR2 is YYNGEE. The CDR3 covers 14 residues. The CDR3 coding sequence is TGTGCCAGCAGCGTACAGGGTGGTCCCTACGAGCAGTACTTC. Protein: CASSVQGGPYEQYF. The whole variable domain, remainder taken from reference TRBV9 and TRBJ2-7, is DSGVTQTPKHLITATGQRVTLRCSPRSGDLSVYWYQQSLDQGLQFLIQYYNGEERAKGNILERFSAQQFPDLHSELNLSSLELGDSALYFCASSVQGGPYEQYFGPGTRLTVT.

The CDR3 coding sequence is TGTGCCAGCAGTGCAATGGGGACAGGGGGCCGCTACACCTTC. Protein product: CASSAMGTGGRYTF. V gene TRBV25-1 combines with J gene TRBJ1-2, with TRBD1 identical over 12 bases. Germline V gene data show CDR1 as MGHDK and CDR2 as SYGVNS. The CDR3 has 14 residues. V lost 4 bases to trimming and J lost 9 bases; unmatched junction nucleotides: 6.

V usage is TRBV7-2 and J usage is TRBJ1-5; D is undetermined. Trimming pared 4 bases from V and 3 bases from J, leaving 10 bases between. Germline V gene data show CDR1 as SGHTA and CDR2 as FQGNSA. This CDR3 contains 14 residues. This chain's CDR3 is CASSSQVSNQPQHF. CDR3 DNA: TGTGCCAGCAGCTCGCAGGTATCCAATCAGCCCCAGCATTTT.

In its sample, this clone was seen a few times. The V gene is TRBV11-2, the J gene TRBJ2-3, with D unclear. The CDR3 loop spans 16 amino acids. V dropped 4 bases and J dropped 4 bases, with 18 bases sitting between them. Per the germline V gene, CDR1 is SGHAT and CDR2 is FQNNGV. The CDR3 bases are TGTGCCAGCAGCTCCCTCCCCCCACAGAGTGCAGATACGCAGTATTTT. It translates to CASSSLPPQSADTQYF.

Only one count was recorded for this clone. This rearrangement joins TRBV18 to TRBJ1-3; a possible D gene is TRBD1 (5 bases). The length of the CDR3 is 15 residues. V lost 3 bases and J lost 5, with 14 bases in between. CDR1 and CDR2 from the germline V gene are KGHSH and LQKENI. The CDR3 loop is CASSPAGVGRNTIYF. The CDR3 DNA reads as TGTGCCAGCTCACCGGCGGGGGTGGGAAGAAACACCATATATTTT.

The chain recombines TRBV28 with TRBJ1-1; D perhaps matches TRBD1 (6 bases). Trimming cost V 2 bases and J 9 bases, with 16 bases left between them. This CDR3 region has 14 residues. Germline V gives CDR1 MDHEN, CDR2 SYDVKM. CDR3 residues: CASSLASPGQQAFF. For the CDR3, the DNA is TGTGCCAGCAGTTTAGCCTCTCCGGGACAACAAGCTTTCTTT.

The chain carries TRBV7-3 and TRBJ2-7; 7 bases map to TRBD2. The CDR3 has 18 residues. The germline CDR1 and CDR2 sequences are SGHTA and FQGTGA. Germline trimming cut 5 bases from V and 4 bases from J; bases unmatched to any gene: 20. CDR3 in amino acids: CASSPRAGLGRRGYEQYF. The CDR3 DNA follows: TGTGCCAGCAGCCCCAGGGCAGGGCTAGGGCGGCGGGGGTACGAGCAGTACTTC. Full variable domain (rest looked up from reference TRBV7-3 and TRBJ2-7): GAGVSQTPSNKVTEKGKYVELRCDPISGHTALYWYRQSLGQGPEFLIYFQGTGAADDSGLPNDRFFAVRPEGSVSTLKIQRTERGDSAVYLCASSPRAGLGRRGYEQYFGPGTRLTVT.

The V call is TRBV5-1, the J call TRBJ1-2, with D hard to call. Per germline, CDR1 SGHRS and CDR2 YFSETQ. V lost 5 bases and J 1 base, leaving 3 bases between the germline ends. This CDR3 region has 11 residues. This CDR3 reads CASSNNYGYTF. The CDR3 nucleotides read TGCGCCAGCAGTAATAACTATGGCTACACCTTC.

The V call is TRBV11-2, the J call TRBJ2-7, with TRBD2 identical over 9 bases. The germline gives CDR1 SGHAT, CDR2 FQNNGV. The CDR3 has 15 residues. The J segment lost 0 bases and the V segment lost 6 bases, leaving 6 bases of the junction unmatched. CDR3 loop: CASSVERGDSYEQYF. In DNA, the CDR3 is TGTGCCAGCAGTGTAGAGCGGGGGGACTCCTACGAGCAGTACTTC. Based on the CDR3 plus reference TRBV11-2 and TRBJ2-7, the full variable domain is EAGVAQSPRYKIIEKRQSVAFWCNPISGHATLYWYQQILGQGPKLLIQFQNNGVVDDSQLPKDRFSAERLKGVDSTLKIQPAKLEDSAVYLCASSVERGDSYEQYFGPGTRLTVT.

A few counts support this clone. The DNA of the CDR3 is TGTGCCAGCAGTCAGGGTGATCCCCGAAACTACGAGCAGTACTTC. Encoded protein: CASSQGDPRNYEQYF. The chain is built from TRBV28 and TRBJ2-7, with TRBD1 as a possible D gene (5 bases). CDR3 size: 15 residues. V was cut by 5 bases and J by 3 bases, with 17 bases left in between. CDR1 and CDR2 from the germline V gene are MDHEN and SYDVKM. Using reference TRBV28 and TRBJ2-7 for the parts outside the CDR3, the full variable domain is DVKVTQSSRYLVKRTGEKVFLECVQDMDHENMFWYRQDPGLGLRLIYFSYDVKMKEKGDIPEGYSVSREKKERFSLILESASTNQTSMYLCASSQGDPRNYEQYFGPGTRLTVT.

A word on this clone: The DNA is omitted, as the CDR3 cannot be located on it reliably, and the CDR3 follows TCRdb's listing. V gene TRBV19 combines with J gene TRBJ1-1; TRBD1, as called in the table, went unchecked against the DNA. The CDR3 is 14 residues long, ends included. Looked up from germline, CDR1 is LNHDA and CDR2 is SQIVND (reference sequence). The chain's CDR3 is CASTSDRNAPEAFF.

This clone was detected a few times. CDR3 coding DNA: TGTGCCAGCAGCCCCGGACTAGCGGGTCCCTACGAGCAGTACTTC. Translating gives CASSPGLAGPYEQYF. This rearrangement joins TRBV11-2 to TRBJ2-7; 11 bases line up with TRBD2. Germline CDR1 is SGHAT and CDR2 is FQNNGV. V gave up 5 bases and J gave up 2 bases; unmatched junction bases: 5. The length of the CDR3 is 15 residues.

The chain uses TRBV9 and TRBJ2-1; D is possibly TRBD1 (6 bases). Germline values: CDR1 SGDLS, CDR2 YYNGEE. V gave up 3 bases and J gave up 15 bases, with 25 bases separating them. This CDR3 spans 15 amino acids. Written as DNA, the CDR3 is TGTGCCAGCAGCGCCGGACTCCGGGACACGACACTGCTGTTCTTC. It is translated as CASSAGLRDTTLLFF.

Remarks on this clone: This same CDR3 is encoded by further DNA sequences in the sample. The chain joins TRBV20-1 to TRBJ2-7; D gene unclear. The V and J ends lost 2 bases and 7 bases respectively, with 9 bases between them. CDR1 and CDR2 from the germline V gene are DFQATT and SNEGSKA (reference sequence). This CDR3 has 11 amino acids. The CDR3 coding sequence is TGCAGTGCTAGATCAGGTTTTGAGCAGTACTTC. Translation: CSARSGFEQYF.

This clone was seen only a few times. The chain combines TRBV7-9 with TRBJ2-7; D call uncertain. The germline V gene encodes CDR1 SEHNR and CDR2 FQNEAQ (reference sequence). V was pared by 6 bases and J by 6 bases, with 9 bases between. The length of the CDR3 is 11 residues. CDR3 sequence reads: CASRLTGEQYF. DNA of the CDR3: TGTGCCAGCAGGCTTACGGGCGAGCAGTACTTC.

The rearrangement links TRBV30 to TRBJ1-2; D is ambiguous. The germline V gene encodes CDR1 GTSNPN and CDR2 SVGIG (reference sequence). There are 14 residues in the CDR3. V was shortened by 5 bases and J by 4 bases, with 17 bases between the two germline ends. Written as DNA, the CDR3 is TGTGCCTGGCGATTAGCCAACGGAGGCTATGGCTACACCTTC. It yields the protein CAWRLANGGYGYTF.

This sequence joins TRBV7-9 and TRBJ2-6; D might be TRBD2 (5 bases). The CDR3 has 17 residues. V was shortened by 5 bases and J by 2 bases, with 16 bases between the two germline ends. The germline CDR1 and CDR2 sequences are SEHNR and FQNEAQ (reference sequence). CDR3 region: CASSEIGMSPGANVLTF. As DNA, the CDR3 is TGTGCCAGCAGCGAAATCGGGATGTCCCCTGGGGCCAACGTCCTGACTTTC. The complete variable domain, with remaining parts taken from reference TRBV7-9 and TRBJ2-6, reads DTGVSQNPRHKITKRGQNVTFRCDPISEHNRLYWYRQTLGQGPEFLTYFQNEAQLEKSRLLSDRFSAERPKGSFSTLEIQRTEQGDSAMYLCASSEIGMSPGANVLTFGAGSRLTVL.

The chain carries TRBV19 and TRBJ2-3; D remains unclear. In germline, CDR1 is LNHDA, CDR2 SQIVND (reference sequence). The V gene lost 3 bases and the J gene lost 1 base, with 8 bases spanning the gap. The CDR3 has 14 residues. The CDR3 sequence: CASSIAVGTDTQYF. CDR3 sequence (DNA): TGTGCCAGTAGTATTGCGGTGGGCACAGATACGCAGTATTTT.

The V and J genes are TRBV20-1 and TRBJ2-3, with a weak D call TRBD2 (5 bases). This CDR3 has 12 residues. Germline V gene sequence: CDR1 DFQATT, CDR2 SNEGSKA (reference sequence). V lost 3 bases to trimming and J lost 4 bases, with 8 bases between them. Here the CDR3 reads CSASGRADTQYF. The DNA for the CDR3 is TGCAGTGCTAGTGGGCGGGCAGATACGCAGTATTTT.